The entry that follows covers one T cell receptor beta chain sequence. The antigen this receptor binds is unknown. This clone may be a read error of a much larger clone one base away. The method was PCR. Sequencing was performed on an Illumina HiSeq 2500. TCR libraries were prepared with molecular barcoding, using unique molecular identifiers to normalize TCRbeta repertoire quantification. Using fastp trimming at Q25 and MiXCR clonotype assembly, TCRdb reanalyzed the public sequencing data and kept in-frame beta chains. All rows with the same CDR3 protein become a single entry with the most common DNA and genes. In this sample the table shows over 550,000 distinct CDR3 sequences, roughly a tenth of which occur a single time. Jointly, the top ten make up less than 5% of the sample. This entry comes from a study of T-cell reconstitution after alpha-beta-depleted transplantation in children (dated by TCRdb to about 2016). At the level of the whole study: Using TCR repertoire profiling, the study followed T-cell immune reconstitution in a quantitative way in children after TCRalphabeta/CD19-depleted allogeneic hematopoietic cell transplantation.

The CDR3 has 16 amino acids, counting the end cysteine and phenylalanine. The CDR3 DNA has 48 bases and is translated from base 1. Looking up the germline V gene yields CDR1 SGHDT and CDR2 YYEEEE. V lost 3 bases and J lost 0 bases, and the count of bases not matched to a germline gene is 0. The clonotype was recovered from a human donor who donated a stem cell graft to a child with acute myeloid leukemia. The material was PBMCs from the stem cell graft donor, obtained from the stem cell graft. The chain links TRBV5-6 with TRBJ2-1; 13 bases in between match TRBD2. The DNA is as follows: TGTGCCAGCAGCTGGACTAGCGGGAGCTCCTACAATGAGCAGTTCTTC. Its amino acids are CASSWTSGSSYNEQFF.